The present T cell receptor (beta chain) was sequenced within a study of cytomegalovirus exposure and HLA in healthy donors (dated by TCRdb to the late 2010s). Regarding the complete study: According to an earlier analysis of 587 of the donors, roughly 180 million T cells yielded roughly 100 million unique TCR beta sequences and around 280 Gb of sequence data. An early release that covered 500 to 800 HLA-typed donors contained around 300 gigabases of sequencing data and tens of millions of unique TCR sequences. Of the roughly 430 genotyped donors, 65% to 90% fell in the genetic ancestry cluster associated with self-reported Caucasian donors. The aim of the study was to test whether cataloging public T cell receptors could identify signatures of past pathogen exposure. The study used immunosequencing to profile the T cell repertoires of several hundred subjects and linked those repertoires to cytomegalovirus serostatus. In addition to the first cohort of about 650 subjects, a separate validation cohort of 120 different subjects was used. High-throughput TCR immunosequencing, statistical association of individual TCRs with disease status, and machine learning were combined to predict cytomegalovirus infection status. A later analysis re-examined previously published TCR beta repertoires from more than 550 donors and added high-resolution HLA genotyping to investigate patterns of TCR occurrence. In the later analysis, no new phenotypic data were used to find candidate immune exposures; instead, reliance was placed on TCR beta sequences and their occurrence across donors. To decide whether each TCR beta V gene segment behaved as functional or pseudogenic, an earlier analysis of 587 of the donors relied on high-throughput TCR beta sequencing. Alongside the repertoire data, information on donor age, sex, ethnicity and CMV serostatus was compiled. Genome-wide SNP genotypes for about 65% of the roughly 670 donors were used in a later genetic analysis, which treated that subset as a discovery cohort. All discovery cohort repertoires had been generated on a single sequencing platform. HLA typing included class I and class II loci at four-digit resolution. The number of typed donors differed by locus: about 620-640 for A, B, C, DRB1 and DQB1; 500 to 550 for DQA1; over 600 for DPA1; and 400 to 480 for DPB1. About five DR-DQ haplotypes were treated as single units for association and clustering because of strong linkage in the cohort. Among approximately 370 genotyped donors of the cohort, an average of roughly 230,000 unique TCR beta nucleotide sequences was sequenced per donor, of which about 20% were non-productive. The full study reports these points: A further reported finding was that TCR beta sequences accurately predicted the HLA-A and HLA-B alleles for most subjects in the first cohort. The earlier analysis of some 540 of the donors excluded 15 to 20 rarely observed V segments, including chromosome 9 orphons, because counts were too low. In both the original and validation cohorts, the classifier was reported to diagnose cytomegalovirus status with high specificity and sensitivity. Because HLA typing was missing for some donors at each locus, association tests included only the typed subset. Some IMGT-functional V segments, including TRBV6-2 and TRBV6-3, could not be told apart with the 87-base-pair reads, so those segments were excluded. CMV serostatus was the only immune exposure information available for the cohort. It was suggested by the authors that the approach could potentially be generalized to other disease states and immunological phenotypes. In a later analysis, most CMV-associated TCR beta chains were found to appear HLA-restricted, with HLA associations seemingly driven largely by CMV exposure. A later analysis found that TCR association rates varied across HLA loci, with DRB1 alleles showing the most associated TCRs and HLA-C alleles the fewest. Linkage disequilibrium might explain the correlated functional status among segregating V segments, but an unknown experimental factor could not be ruled out. A group of highly shared sequence variants was considered likely to be a technical artifact of the sequencing pipeline. In a later analysis, some 17,000 TCR beta sequences were associated with specific HLA alleles at a false discovery rate of 0.05. Presence/absence analyses assumed roughly uniform sequencing depth across donors, an assumption that may not hold. V-gene and J-gene trimming of TCR beta chains was associated with a missense DCLRE1C variant in a later genetic analysis, and the association was replicated in an independent cohort. Strong co-occurrence of HLA alleles, especially DR and DQ, made assigning TCR associations to individual alleles difficult. In vitro tests confirmed that a few of the cytomegalovirus-associated TCR beta chains recognize cytomegalovirus antigens. Compared with equally common non-associated chains, HLA-associated TCR beta chains in a later analysis were more clonally expanded and had lower generation probabilities. Several of the top co-occurrence clusters appeared to be linked to parvovirus B19, influenza, CMV and Epstein-Barr virus, according to a later analysis. In an earlier analysis of roughly 560 of the donors, most TCR beta V segments were observed in productive rearrangements about 87% or about 30% of the time, broadly matching IMGT annotations. Only TCR beta chains were sequenced in this cohort, and the absence of alpha or paired-chain data limited detectable features. Most TCR sequences were observed very rarely across donors, whereas some public TCRs were present in many individuals. According to a later genetic analysis, donors in an Asian-associated ancestry cluster had fewer N-insertions in productive TCRs than the approximately 630-donor mean. In the study, 164 TCR beta chains were listed as associated with cytomegalovirus.

The cohort consisted of 600 to 700 healthy bone marrow donors. At the time of sampling, every cohort member was nominally healthy, though immune exposures that went unrecorded were likely present. The donor tested CMV seronegative and was one of the 352 seronegative cohort members. Each donor provided a peripheral blood sample, and peripheral blood mononuclear cells were used for TCR beta sequencing. Genomic DNA extraction from the blood cell samples was performed with the Qiagen DNeasy Blood Extraction Kit. The CDR3 runs 19 amino acids, cysteine and phenylalanine included. The only DNA kept is the CDR3, 57 bases in frame from the first base. The germline V gene specifies SGHTA as CDR1 and FQGTGA as CDR2. V is pruned by 5 bases and J by 5 bases, leaving 16 bases of the junction without a gene match. Comments on this clone: This receptor's antigen is unknown. No clone much larger than this one lies a single base away; base qualities are absent.

Receptors were amplified or captured by the immunoSEQ multiplex PCR assay. A mixture of 60 forward primers for TCR Vbeta segments and 13 reverse primers for TCR Jbeta segments was used in the multiplex PCR. Amplification of the CDR3 region of rearranged TCR beta genes was performed with a multiplex PCR assay on genomic DNA. The amplified TCR beta libraries were sequenced on the Illumina HiSeq System as 87-base-pair reads. The authors processed their data as follows. In a later analysis, tens of millions of unique TCR beta chains were counted across the 666 repertoires, and approximately 11 million of these chains were shared by at least two donors. A nearest-neighbor algorithm error-corrected the raw reads and collapsed the reads into unique sequences, merging closely related sequences to remove PCR and sequencing errors. CDR3 sequences were aligned to IMGT reference sequences to assign V, D and J gene segments. For a sequence to be retained, a match of at least six nucleotides to both a V gene segment and a J gene segment was required. A rearrangement was called productive if the CDR3 had no stop codons and remained in frame with V and J, and every other rearrangement was called non-productive. Following IMGT convention, CDR3 was defined as the stretch from the second conserved V-encoded cysteine to the conserved J-encoded phenylalanine. The earlier analysis of approximately 590 of the donors excluded any sequence lacking an unambiguous match to a single V gene segment. An earlier analysis of 587 of the donors called V segments functional above 56.7% productive rearrangements and segregating when the between-donor standard deviation exceeded 5%. A statistical classification framework was built for diagnosing cytomegalovirus status from the catalog of TCR beta chain sequences. V and J gene assignment, in a later analysis, came from comparing TCR nucleotide sequences with IMGT/GENE-DB human TR gene sequences. The TCRdist pipeline was used in a later analysis to assign CDR3 sequences and most-parsimonious VDJ recombination scenarios. In a later analysis, each TCR beta chain was defined by its CDR3 amino acid sequence together with its V-gene family, and reads lacking a unique V-gene family were excluded. As a way to deal with suspected cross-contamination and a sequencing artifact, a later analysis dropped under 600 nucleotide sequences that were highly shared and had low generation probability. In a later analysis, a clonal expansion index was calculated for each public chain from normalized within-repertoire ranks of inferred template counts. In a later analysis, generation probabilities were computed using a VDJ recombination model fitted to out-of-frame rearrangements, and the results were checked against IGoR. In a later analysis, TCR-TCR, TCR-HLA and TCR-CMV co-occurrence was scored with hypergeometric tests, and a repertoire-size bias correction was applied to TCR pairs. False discovery rates were estimated in a later analysis by permuting HLA or CMV assignments 20 times. A later analysis grouped co-occurring TCRs with DBSCAN, adding TCRdist sequence similarity when clustering within HLA-allele-positive subsets. Repertoires with fewer than 30,000 or more than 120,000 public chains were left out of co-occurrence clustering, as were about 5 repertoires with anomalous nucleotide sharing. TCRdb holds this immuneACCESS table with in-frame rearrangements only. Some clones are missing; in checked studies, unresolved V genes explain under half, and the rest has no known cause. The V and J calls and clone size are taken from that table; D and trimming were inferred from the DNA. The sample data list 170,000 or so clones, and around three quarters of these were observed just once. 0.65% to 0.75% of the sample is in the top ten clones.

Material: PBMCs. The receptor was derived from a boy aged 10-17 years in good health and CMV-seronegative. The chain links TRBV7-3 with TRBJ2-1, and 12 junction bases match TRBD2. The DNA is as follows: TGTGCCAGCAGCCTCCAGAGAGGGACTAGCGGGTCCCCTAACAATGAGCAGTTCTTC. Translation gives CASSLQRGTSGSPNNEQFF.